The T cell receptor (beta chain) described here comes from a study of T cells in tuberculosis. There are a few counts of this clone. The antigen is not known. V lost 4 bases to trimming and J lost 2 bases, with 12 bases between them. The CDR3 sequence is 15 residues long. CDR1 and CDR2 (germline): LNHDA, SQIVND (reference sequence). The repertoire was sequenced with immunoSEQ multiplex PCR; TCRdb's copy has only in-frame clones and lacks some. Of about 33,000 clones in the sample, just under 97% are singletons; the top ten hold less than 2.5%. The study's findings and limits: GEM motif frequencies gave over 55% accuracy; the GMM repertoire gave roughly 90%.

This receptor was taken from a donor between 10 and 35 years old with latent tuberculosis or without tuberculosis infection. Sequencing was done on a sample of PBMCs. The V gene is TRBV19, the J gene TRBJ1-5; D may be TRBD1 (5 bases). The CDR3 DNA follows: TGTGCCAGTAGTACTACAGGAAAACGCAATCAGCCCCAGCATTTT. Protein: CASSTTGKRNQPQHF.